This record covers a single T cell receptor beta chain. The target antigen is unknown. These data belong to a study of cytomegalovirus exposure and HLA in healthy donors. Whole-study results and caveats: Of the V segments, some could not be distinguished, including TRBV6-2 and TRBV6-3, and were excluded. In vitro, a few CMV-associated chains proved specific for CMV antigens.

The PCR had 60 Vbeta and 13 Jbeta primers. Only in-frame clones appear in the TCRdb table, and some are missing; sequencing was by immunoSEQ multiplex PCR. The profile covers roughly 200,000 clones, with 70% to 85% appearing a single time and about 3.4% taken by the ten largest. Per the germline V gene, CDR1 is MNHEY and CDR2 is SVGAGI. The V end lost 7 bases, the J end lost 5 bases, and 12 bases lay between the germline ends. The CDR3 sequence is 12 residues long. Input material: PBMCs. The V gene is TRBV6-5, the J gene TRBJ2-7, with D hard to call. This TCR came from a man between 40 and 49 years old in good health and CMV-seropositive. In DNA, the CDR3 is TGTGCCAGCACAAACACCAAAGACGAGCAGTACTTC. It yields the protein CASTNTKDEQYF.